The TCR beta chain described here comes from a study of T cells after yellow fever vaccination. Overall study context: For low cell numbers, libraries were made with SMART-Seq v4 Ultra Low Input. Study outcomes and limitations: Reappearance after the booster was seen for most primary-vaccination clones, at 96% CD4 and 85% to 90% CD8.

This clonotype turned up a few times. Its target is unknown. Each CDR3 protein gets one entry after TCRdb re-called the 5' RACE reads with MiXCR. The sample lists a few hundred thousand distinct CDR3 sequences, about 19% seen once, with over 15% in the top ten. Specimen: PBMCs, collected before the yellow fever booster vaccination. This receptor was taken from a man between 18 and 35 years old who received the YFV17D yellow fever vaccine.

The CDR3 here is CASTSTGPYYGYTF. The DNA for the CDR3 is TGTGCCAGCACCTCGACAGGACCATATTATGGCTACACCTTC. This chain joins TRBV6-5 and TRBJ1-2, with D perhaps TRBD1 (6 bases). CDR1 and CDR2 from the germline V gene are MNHEY and SVGAGI. This CDR3 comprises 14 residues. Trimming left V 7 bases short and J 5 bases short, with 17 bases between.